This TCR beta chain stems from a study of blood T cell repertoires in COVID-19. Study at large: Acute-phase and convalescent COVID-19 samples originated in the United States, Italy and Spain.

Under the authors' procedure: Reference gene primer amplification gave estimated nucleated cell counts. Using immunoSEQ multiplex PCR, the repertoire was profiled, and TCRdb retains in-frame clones only, with some absent. The V and J calls and clone size come from that table; D and trimming were worked out from the DNA. The sample has about 300,000 clones; about 87% are singletons. One Seattle source followed patients from active infection through their disease course. The germline gives CDR1 SEHNR, CDR2 FQNEAQ (reference sequence). CDR3 size: 15 residues. Trimming took 5 bases from V and 5 from J, leaving 15 bases between them.

The chain joins TRBV7-9 to TRBJ1-4; tentatively, D is TRBD1 (6 bases). The specimen sequenced was peripheral blood. This TCR was sampled from a woman aged 50 to 60 with COVID-19, enrolled during active disease. CDR3 sequence: CASSVRDTRNEKLFF. The CDR3 DNA sequence: TGTGCCAGCAGCGTCCGGGACACGAGGAATGAAAAACTGTTTTTT.